A selection of T cell receptor beta chains follows, all from one sample in a study of response to subunit inactivated influenza vaccine. TCRdb processed the RT-PCR reads anew with MiXCR; each CDR3 protein has one entry. The sample contains about 540,000 distinct CDR3 sequences, approximately 24% of which appear only once. This same sample was also part of a study on T cells expressing NK-cell markers.

The starting material was CD4+ T cells sorted from PBMCs, obtained 12 days after vaccination. These receptors were taken from a man aged 50 to 60 who received an inactivated influenza vaccine. Each CDR3 is given with its conserved first and last residue. A D gene is named only where the DNA matches it firmly. Size is stated for part of the rows, as once, few or many counts, or as a class when the clone is expanded.

>-|TRBV29-1|TRBJ1-2|TRBD1
TGCAGCGTTGATCTTGCAGGGGGCAACTATGGCTACACCTTC
CSVDLAGGNYGYTF
>-|TRBV5-4|TRBJ2-2|-
TGTGCCAGCAGCTTAAGGGAAGGCGGGGAGCTGTTTTTT
CASSLREGGELFF
>-|TRBV6-1|TRBJ1-2|-
TGTGCCAGCAGAGAGAGAGGGGCAGGGGAGAACTATGGCTACACCTTC
CASRERGAGENYGYTF
>few|TRBV27|TRBJ2-7|-
TGTGCCAGCAGTTTCCAGAAAAACTCCTACGAGCAGTACTTC
CASSFQKNSYEQYF
>few|TRBV10-3|TRBJ1-2|-
TGTGCCATCAGACGACAGGAAGCTAACTATGGCTACACCTTC
CAIRRQEANYGYTF
>-|TRBV24-1|TRBJ1-1|-
TGTGCCACCAGCGACCCTATGAACACTGAAGCTTTCTTT
CATSDPMNTEAFF
>few|TRBV20-1|TRBJ1-6|TRBD1
TGCAGTGCTAGTAGACAGGGGGATCGTTCACCCCTCCACTTT
CSASRQGDRSPLHF
>-|TRBV28|TRBJ2-7|-
TGTGCCAGCAGTGTGGACGGAGCCTACGAGCAGTACTTC
CASSVDGAYEQYF
>-|TRBV10-3|TRBJ1-6|TRBD1
TGTGCCATCAGTTCCGGGACAGGGGGCAAGGATAATTCACCCCTCCACTTT
CAISSGTGGKDNSPLHF
>-|TRBV7-3|TRBJ2-5|TRBD2
TGTGCCAGCAGCCCGACTAGCGGGAGGACCGAGACCCAGTACTTC
CASSPTSGRTETQYF
>-|TRBV3-1|TRBJ2-3|TRBD1
TGTGCCAGCAGCCAATTTCGGGACAGGGGAATCACAGATACGCAGTATTTT
CASSQFRDRGITDTQYF
>few|TRBV3-1|TRBJ2-2|-
TGTGCCAGCAGCCAAGTCTTAGACTTTTCCCCGCGGGAGCTGTTTTTT
CASSQVLDFSPRELFF
>-|TRBV11-2|TRBJ2-2|TRBD2
TGTGCCAGCACAGAAAGGCGGGGGGGTACCGGGGAGCTGTTTTTT
CASTERRGGTGELFF
>few|TRBV12-3/TRBV12-4|TRBJ2-7|-
TGTGCCAGCAGTTTATACAGGGAAAGCGAGCAGTACTTC
CASSLYRESEQYF
>few|TRBV20-1|TRBJ2-5|-
TGCAGTGCTCCCGAAAGTGGGGGGGAGACCCAGTACTTC
CSAPESGGETQYF
>-|TRBV27|TRBJ1-2|-
TGTGCCAGCAGTTTAAGTAATAGTCCCGTTAACTATGGCTACACCTTC
CASSLSNSPVNYGYTF
>few|TRBV27|TRBJ2-7|TRBD2
TGTGCCAGCAGTTTCACTAGCGGGAGTGGCCACGAGCAGTACTTC
CASSFTSGSGHEQYF
>-|TRBV19|TRBJ2-7|-
TGTGCCAGTAGTATTCCGGGACGAGGGACCTACGAGCAGTACTTC
CASSIPGRGTYEQYF
>-|TRBV6-2/TRBV6-3|TRBJ1-6|TRBD1
TGTGCCAGCAGTCAACACAGGGGACCACCCCTCCACTTT
CASSQHRGPPLHF
>-|TRBV20-1|TRBJ2-1|TRBD2
TGCAGTGCCCACGAACTAGCGGGACCTCGGGTTGAGCAGTTCTTC
CSAHELAGPRVEQFF
>few|TRBV6-5|TRBJ1-1|-
TGTGCCAGCAGTTACTCTCCGGGAGGGGCCACTGAAGCTTTCTTT
CASSYSPGGATEAFF
>-|TRBV7-2|TRBJ1-6|-
TGTGCCAGCAGCTTAGTGAGCGGTGATTCACCCCTCCACTTT
CASSLVSGDSPLHF
>-|TRBV5-1|TRBJ2-5|-
TGCGCCAGCAGCGGGTCGGACGGAGCCCGGGGGACCCAGTACTTC
CASSGSDGARGTQYF
>few|TRBV6-1|TRBJ1-5|-
TGTGCCAGCACCGACCGACGGGGTCCCAGCAATCAGCCCCAGCATTTT
CASTDRRGPSNQPQHF
>-|TRBV6-2/TRBV6-3|TRBJ2-7|-
TGTGCCAGCAGCCAGACTACGAACCTTTACGAGCAGTACTTC
CASSQTTNLYEQYF
>-|TRBV6-2/TRBV6-3|TRBJ2-3|-
TGTGCCAGCAGTTACTGGATTTTCGATACGCAGTATTTT
CASSYWIFDTQYF
>-|TRBV9|TRBJ2-2|-
TGTGCCAGCAGCGTAGCACGGGCGGGTTTAACCGGGGAGCTGTTTTTT
CASSVARAGLTGELFF
>-|TRBV5-6|TRBJ2-7|TRBD2
TGTGCCAGCACCCCGGCCGGACTAGGGCCCTACGAGCAGTACTTC
CASTPAGLGPYEQYF
>few|TRBV7-3|TRBJ2-2|-
TGTGCCAGCAGCTTAGACAGGATGAACACCGGGGAGCTGTTTTTT
CASSLDRMNTGELFF
>-|TRBV9|TRBJ2-1|-
TGTGCCAGCAGCGTAGACGCGGGGTTTGGGGTAAATGAGCAGTTCTTC
CASSVDAGFGVNEQFF
>-|TRBV11-3|TRBJ2-3|-
TGTGCCAGCAGCTTAGGGGTGTCGGGGCACAGCACAGATACGCAGTATTTT
CASSLGVSGHSTDTQYF
>-|TRBV7-2|TRBJ2-3|-
TGTGCCAGCAGCTTAGACGACCGCAAGCAGTATTTT
CASSLDDRKQYF
>-|TRBV29-1|TRBJ2-2|-
TGCAGCGTTGTAATGAACACCGGGGAGCTGTTTTTT
CSVVMNTGELFF
>-|TRBV6-5|TRBJ2-6|-
TGTGCCAGCAGTTACTCGACCGGGGCCAACGTCCTGACTTTC
CASSYSTGANVLTF
>few|TRBV11-2|TRBJ2-7|TRBD1
TGTGCCAGCAGCAACCGGGACAGGGTTTCCGAGCAGTACTTC
CASSNRDRVSEQYF
>-|TRBV7-6|TRBJ2-1|TRBD1
TGTGCCAGCAGCTCAACCGGACAGGGCAGCTACAATGAGCAGTTCTTC
CASSSTGQGSYNEQFF
>-|TRBV12-3/TRBV12-4|TRBJ2-1|TRBD2
TGTGCCAGCAGTTTATCTAGCGGGGAGGGCTACAATGAGCAGTTCTTC
CASSLSSGEGYNEQFF
>-|TRBV20-1|TRBJ2-5|TRBD2
TGCAGTGCCACCTCCGGGACTAGCGGGAACCAAGAGACCCAGTACTTC
CSATSGTSGNQETQYF
>-|TRBV6-1|TRBJ1-1|TRBD1
TGTGCCAGCAGGGCCGGGACAGGAAACACTGAAGCTTTCTTT
CASRAGTGNTEAFF
>-|TRBV5-1|TRBJ1-6|TRBD1
TGCGCCAGCAGCAAGGACAGGGGTTGGTCACCCCTCCACTTT
CASSKDRGWSPLHF
>few|TRBV20-1|TRBJ1-2|-
TGCAGTGCTAGAGTGCTTCCTAACTATGGCTACACCTTC
CSARVLPNYGYTF
>few|TRBV20-1|TRBJ2-7|TRBD2
TGCAGTGCTAGATGGGGCGGGGGATACGAGCAGTACTTC
CSARWGGGYEQYF
>few|TRBV5-1|TRBJ2-3|-
TGCGCCAGCAGCGGCCAAACAGATACGCAGTATTTT
CASSGQTDTQYF
>few|TRBV4-2|TRBJ2-2|-
TGTGCCAGCAACCAACGGGCCTCGGAGGGGGAGCTGTTTTTT
CASNQRASEGELFF
>few|TRBV6-1|TRBJ2-1|TRBD2
TGTGCCAGCAGTCGGCGGGGGGGAGACAATGAGCAGTTCTTC
CASSRRGGDNEQFF
>many|TRBV2|TRBJ2-7|TRBD2
TGTGCCAGCAGGATCAATCCCGGGGGGTACGCGTTC
CASRINPGGYAF
>few|TRBV6-5|TRBJ2-4|TRBD2
TGTGCCAGCAGTTACGACACTAGCGGGGGTGTAAACATTCAGTACTTC
CASSYDTSGGVNIQYF
>few|TRBV2|TRBJ1-5|-
TGTGCCAGCAGGGCAGGGAGTCAGCCCCAGCATTTT
CASRAGSQPQHF
>-|TRBV6-1|TRBJ1-1|-
TGTGCCAGCAGCACCGGACACTCGAACACTGAAGCTTTCTTT
CASSTGHSNTEAFF
>-|TRBV19|TRBJ2-1|-
TGTGCCAGTAGCAAAACTCAGCGGCCCTACAATGAGCAGTTCTTC
CASSKTQRPYNEQFF
>few|TRBV12-3/TRBV12-4|TRBJ2-6|-
TGTGCCAGCAAGGACTCTGGGGCCAACGTCCTGACTTTC
CASKDSGANVLTF
>few|TRBV7-2|TRBJ2-1|-
TGTGCCAGCAGCTTAGCCTCCGAGCACAATGAGCAGTTCTTC
CASSLASEHNEQFF
>-|TRBV7-6|TRBJ2-1|TRBD1
TGTGCCAGCAGCCCACGGGGACAGGGGCCATACAATGAGCAGTTCTTC
CASSPRGQGPYNEQFF
>many|TRBV20-1|TRBJ1-5|TRBD1
TGCAGTGCTAGGACAGGGAATAGCAATCAGCCCCAGCATTTT
CSARTGNSNQPQHF
>-|TRBV19|TRBJ1-1|-
TGTGCCAGTAGTTCGGAGGGACGTCGCACTGAAGCTTTCTTT
CASSSEGRRTEAFF
>-|TRBV3-1|TRBJ2-3|TRBD2
TGTGCCAGCAGCCCGACTAGCGGGGCCACAGATACGCAGTATTTT
CASSPTSGATDTQYF
>-|TRBV7-8|TRBJ2-2|-
TGTGCCAGCAGCCCGCGCCTACCGGGACAGAACACCGGGGAGCTGTTTTTT
CASSPRLPGQNTGELFF
>few|TRBV29-1|TRBJ2-1|TRBD2
TGCAGCGTTCGTGGGACTAGCGGGAGTACAAATGAGCAGTTCTTC
CSVRGTSGSTNEQFF
>-|TRBV9|TRBJ1-1|TRBD1
TGTGCCAGTACAGGGGGCGTAGTGAACACTGAAGCTTTCTTT
CASTGGVVNTEAFF
>-|TRBV15|TRBJ2-1|TRBD1
TGTGCCACCAGCAAACGACAGGGATCCTACAATGAGCAGTTCTTC
CATSKRQGSYNEQFF